The 29 T cell receptor beta chains below come from one sample, sequenced in a study of T cells in Graves' hyperthyroidism and ophthalmopathy. RNA transcripts were the template for amplifying TCR beta CDR3 regions. Initially, a first-round RT-PCR of the TCR CDR3 employed the HTBI primer set. From the multiplex PCR reads, TCRdb called clonotypes with MiXCR, one entry per CDR3 protein. Found here are 450,000 to 600,000 distinct CDR3 sequences, 11% to 15% of them singletons; the top ten hold approximately 14%. Sequencing used blood. The source of these receptors is a woman aged 40 to 50 with Graves' hyperthyroidism.

The table lists this clonotype with many counts. The J gene is TRBJ2-7, the V gene TRBV20-1, with TRBD2 identical over 7 bases. The CDR3 has 14 amino acids. The germline gives CDR1 DFQATT, CDR2 SNEGSKA (reference sequence). Trimming removed 8 bases from V and 4 bases from J; junction bases left unmatched: 14. This chain's CDR3 is CSLPPPGGRYEQYF. The CDR3, as DNA: TGCAGTCTCCCTCCCCCGGGGGGAAGATACGAGCAGTACTTC.

This clonotype came up many times. This sequence joins TRBV6-1 and TRBJ1-1; D is perhaps TRBD1 (6 bases). The germline CDR1 and CDR2 sequences are MNHNS and SASEGT. The V gene lost 5 bases and the J gene lost 2 bases, with 18 bases spanning the gap. This CDR3 has 16 amino acids. CDR3 sequence (DNA): TGTGCCAGCAGTCCAGGGGCGCCGTCCTTAAACACTGAAGCTTTCTTT. Residues: CASSPGAPSLNTEAFF.

This clonotype was recorded at least ten times. CDR3 in DNA: TGTGCCAGCAGTTTTCCACGGTCACCCATGATCACTGAAGCTTTCTTT. It yields the protein CASSFPRSPMITEAFF. This sequence joins TRBV12-3 or TRBV12-4 and TRBJ1-1; no clear D. The CDR3 covers 16 residues. V was pared by 3 bases and J by 4 bases, with 18 bases between.

This clonotype showed up many times. CDR3 in DNA: TGTGCCAGCAGTGAAGGCAGGGGGCATCGGGGTGAGCAGTTCTTC. Protein: CASSEGRGHRGEQFF. The V and J genes are TRBV2 and TRBJ2-1; TRBD1 matches at 8 bases. Trimming took 1 base from V and 9 from J; bases not matched to a gene: 8. The CDR3 consists of 15 residues. Germline lookup yields CDR1 SNHLY and CDR2 FYNNEI. Variable domain in full (rest from reference TRBV2 and TRBJ2-1): EPEVTQTPSHQVTQMGQEVILRCVPISNHLYFYWYRQILGQKVEFLVSFYNNEISEKSEIFDDQFSVERPDGSNFTLKIRSTKLEDSAMYFCASSEGRGHRGEQFFGPGTRLTVL.

V gene TRBV15 combines with J gene TRBJ1-2; 9 bases are shared with TRBD1. CDR3 length equals 14 residues. With 5 bases clipped from V and 4 bases from J, the junction kept 5 bases outside the gene matches. Looked up from germline, CDR1 is LNHNV and CDR2 is YYDKDF (reference sequence). CDR3 sequence reads: CATSPDRGPYGYTF. In DNA, the CDR3 is TGTGCCACCAGCCCGGACAGGGGACCCTATGGCTACACCTTC. Based on the CDR3 plus reference TRBV15 and TRBJ1-2, the full variable domain is DAMVIQNPRYQVTQFGKPVTLSCSQTLNHNVMYWYQQKSSQAPKLLFHYYDKDFNNEADTPDNFQSRRPNTSFCFLDIRSPGLGDTAMYLCATSPDRGPYGYTFGSGTRLTVV.

V and J are TRBV20-1 and TRBJ2-1; maybe TRBD2 (5 bases). The CDR3 runs to 15 residues. From germline, CDR1 is DFQATT and CDR2 SNEGSKA (reference sequence). V gave up 5 bases and J gave up 4 bases, with 18 bases separating them. CDR3 sequence (DNA): TGCAGTGCTCCAATCTCGGGGATGGGGTACAATGAGCAGTTCTTC. Translated: CSAPISGMGYNEQFF.

This clonotype was seen many times. The chain couples TRBV11-2 to TRBJ1-2; D possibly corresponds to TRBD1 (5 bases). CDR1 is SGHAT and CDR2 is FQNNGV in the germline V gene. The CDR3 loop spans 16 amino acids. V dropped 2 bases and J dropped 5 bases, with 18 bases sitting between them. CDR3 amino acids: CASSLWIGAQGYGYTF. CDR3 sequence (DNA): TGTGCCAGCAGCTTATGGATCGGGGCCCAAGGGTATGGCTACACCTTC.

This clonotype has more than one count but fewer than ten. The V and J genes are TRBV19 and TRBJ2-7; possibly TRBD1 for D (5 bases). Germline V gene lookup returns CDR1 LNHDA and CDR2 SQIVND (reference sequence). Trimming shortened V by 4 bases and J by 7 bases, and 14 bases separated the two germline ends. The CDR3 covers 13 residues. CDR3: CASSTRYSGEQYF. CDR3 DNA sequence: TGTGCCAGTAGTACCAGATACTCAGGGGAGCAGTACTTC.

The chain employs TRBV28 and TRBJ2-5; D is uncertain. Trimming left V 2 bases short and J 3 bases short, with 7 bases between. CDR3 length equals 13 residues. The germline CDR1 and CDR2 sequences are MDHEN and SYDVKM. CDR3 nucleotides: TGTGCCAGCAGTTTAGATACGAAAGAGACCCAGTACTTC. It is translated as CASSLDTKETQYF.

This clonotype was seen many times. The genes are TRBV19 and TRBJ1-1; D not certain. Between the trimmed V and J ends, which lost 3 bases and 0 bases, there was a span of 8 bases. This CDR3 is 14 amino acids long. In germline, CDR1 is LNHDA, CDR2 SQIVND (reference sequence). DNA of the CDR3: TGTGCCAGTAGTATTGGGTTGGTGAACACTGAAGCTTTCTTT. As protein: CASSIGLVNTEAFF.

The table lists this clonotype with many counts. V gene TRBV10-3 combines with J gene TRBJ1-2, with D perhaps matching TRBD1 (6 bases). Trimming shortened V by 0 bases and J by 8 bases, and 13 bases separated the two germline ends. From germline, CDR1 is ENHRY and CDR2 SYGVKD. The CDR3 is 14 amino acids. DNA for the CDR3: TGTGCCATCAGTGAGTCGACAGGAGGAGGGGGCTACACCTTC. As protein: CAISESTGGGGYTF.

This clonotype showed up many times. V and J are TRBV18 and TRBJ2-1; 11 bases agree with TRBD2. Germline loops: CDR1 KGHSH, CDR2 LQKENI. After removal of 2 bases from V and 3 bases from J, the junction contained 3 bases not matched to a gene. The CDR3 is 16 amino acids. CDR3 loop: CASSPIAGGVYNEQFF. CDR3 bases: TGTGCCAGCTCACCAATAGCGGGAGGGGTCTACAATGAGCAGTTCTTC. The full variable domain, completed using reference TRBV18 and TRBJ2-1, is NAGVMQNPRHLVRRRGQEARLRCSPMKGHSHVYWYRQLPEEGLKFMVYLQKENIIDESGMPKERFSAEFPKEGPSILRIQQVVRGDSAAYFCASSPIAGGVYNEQFFGPGTRLTVL.

The V call is TRBV6-1, the J call TRBJ2-1, with 7 bases matching TRBD2. V gave up 8 bases and J gave up 8 bases; unmatched junction bases: 15. The length of the CDR3 is 15 residues. From germline, CDR1 is MNHNS and CDR2 SASEGT. For the CDR3, the DNA is TGTGCCAGCGGCTTGGGTACCGCCGGGAGGTATGAGCAGTTCTTC. Its translation: CASGLGTAGRYEQFF.

This clonotype was observed many times. The V gene is TRBV7-6, the J gene TRBJ2-3; D uncertain. V was trimmed by 4 bases and J by 0 bases, leaving 11 bases between them. Per germline, CDR1 SGHVS and CDR2 FNYEAQ. The CDR3 spans 15 residues. CDR3 loop: CASSSQAGSTDTQYF. For the CDR3, the DNA is TGTGCCAGCAGCTCCCAAGCTGGGAGCACAGATACGCAGTATTTT.

This rearrangement joins TRBV29-1 to TRBJ2-1; weak D call: TRBD1 (5 bases). The germline gives CDR1 SQVTM, CDR2 ANQGSEA. The CDR3 sequence is 17 residues long. With 6 bases removed from V and 3 bases from J, the gap between germline ends came to 24 bases. The CDR3 spells CSVVLFRVKENYNEQFF. For the CDR3, the DNA is TGCAGCGTCGTGCTTTTCAGGGTAAAGGAGAACTACAATGAGCAGTTCTTC.

Comment on this clonotype: An end of the junction does not agree with germline; a read error may underlie this. The V and J genes are TRBV10-2 and TRBJ1-4, with D perhaps TRBD1 (6 bases). The CDR3 totals 15 residues. CDR1 is WSHSY and CDR2 is SAAADI in the germline V gene. The CDR3 loop reads CASSELGAPNEKLFF. The CDR3 nucleotides read TGTGCCAGCAGTGAACTGGGGGCACCTAATGAAAAACTGTTTTTT.

This clonotype was picked up a small number of times. V is TRBV9 and J is TRBJ2-1; TRBD1 agrees at 11 bases. The CDR3 totals 15 residues. In germline, CDR1 is SGDLS, CDR2 YYNGEE. With 3 bases clipped from V and 7 bases from J, the junction kept 6 bases outside the gene matches. The CDR3 DNA is TGTGCCAGCAGCGGTGCCGGACAGGGGGCTAATGAGCAGTTCTTC. Translated, it gives CASSGAGQGANEQFF.

The V call is TRBV4-1, the J call TRBJ1-3, with 7 positions matching TRBD1. The CDR3 loop spans 19 amino acids. V dropped 6 bases and J dropped 0; count of bases not matched to a gene: 17. Germline CDR1 is MGHRA and CDR2 is YSYEKL. The DNA of the CDR3 is TGCGCCAGCAGTCGACCGGAGTTAGGACAGGAAGACTCTGGAAACACCATATATTTT. Translation: CASSRPELGQEDSGNTIYF.

There are many counts of this clonotype. The genes are TRBV7-9 and TRBJ2-7, with 7 positions matching TRBD2. Trimming cost V 1 base and J 6 bases; bases outside gene matches: 3. The CDR3 runs to 13 residues. Germline values: CDR1 SEHNR, CDR2 FQNEAQ (reference sequence). The CDR3 region has the DNA TGTGCCAGCAGCTTAGAGGGCGGGGGCGAGCAGTACTTC. Amino acid sequence: CASSLEGGGEQYF.

The chain couples TRBV9 to TRBJ2-7; D may be TRBD1 or TRBD2 (6 bases each). This CDR3 spans 14 amino acids. V shed 4 bases and J shed 6 bases, with 17 bases lying between them. CDR1 and CDR2 (germline): SGDLS, YYNGEE. CDR3 sequence (DNA): TGTGCCAGCAGCCCACAGGGCGAGGGGGGCGAGCAGTACTTC. Encoded protein: CASSPQGEGGEQYF.

This clonotype was detected many times. The V call is TRBV28, the J call TRBJ1-2; 7 bases line up with TRBD1. This CDR3 is 14 amino acids long. Per germline, CDR1 MDHEN and CDR2 SYDVKM. Losses at the gene ends were 6 bases for V and 4 bases for J; bases not matched to a gene: 8. This CDR3 is CASRLLTGTYGYTF. In DNA, the CDR3 is TGTGCCAGCAGACTCCTGACAGGGACCTATGGCTACACCTTC.

To note about this clonotype: Just one base apart from a much larger clone, this may be a read error. Since no conserved phenylalanine or tryptophan closes the CDR3, a read error is the likely cause. The chain combines TRBV6-1 with TRBJ2-1; maybe TRBD2 (6 bases). The CDR3 loop spans 14 amino acids. Germline assignment: CDR1 MNHNS and CDR2 SASEGT. Trimming took 6 bases from V and 0 from J, leaving 9 bases between them. CDR3 protein: CASRSSDSYNEQFL. The CDR3 DNA reads TGTGCCAGCAGATCTAGCGACTCCTACAATGAGCAGTTCCTC.

The chain links TRBV10-3 to TRBJ2-1; the match to TRBD2 covers 7 bases. Germline lookup yields CDR1 ENHRY and CDR2 SYGVKD. The V gene end was trimmed by 2 bases and the J gene end by 8 bases; junction bases not matched to a gene: 6. This CDR3 is built from 14 residues. The CDR3, as DNA: TGTGCCATCAGTGAGGCGGGGGATGGCTATGAGCAGTTCTTC. It yields the protein CAISEAGDGYEQFF.

The V call is TRBV7-2, the J call TRBJ2-1; 10 bases line up with TRBD2. Germline V gives CDR1 SGHTA, CDR2 FQGNSA. This CDR3 contains 15 residues. V lost 5 bases to trimming and J lost 8 bases; unmatched junction nucleotides: 9. This CDR3 reads CASSAVTSGRDEQFF. In DNA form, the CDR3 reads TGTGCCAGCAGCGCGGTGACTAGCGGGCGGGATGAGCAGTTCTTC.

In its sample, this clonotype was seen a few times. This chain's CDR3 is CASSQGAVRERNTGELFF. CDR3 nucleotides: TGCGCCAGCAGCCAAGGAGCGGTCCGGGAGCGGAACACCGGGGAGCTGTTTTTT. V is TRBV4-1 and J is TRBJ2-2; tentatively, D is TRBD2 (6 bases). The CDR3 covers 18 residues. CDR1 is MGHRA and CDR2 is YSYEKL in the germline V gene. Trimming pared 1 base from V and 1 base from J, leaving 16 bases between.

This clonotype has at least ten counts. This chain uses TRBV18 with TRBJ2-5, with D possibly TRBD2 on 5 matching bases. The germline V gene encodes CDR1 KGHSH and CDR2 LQKENI. Trimming removed 0 bases at V and 6 bases at J, with 14 bases between. The length of the CDR3 is 15 residues. Here the CDR3 DNA reads TGTGCCAGCTCACCACCGGGGAGCGCGGAGAAGACCCAGTACTTC. The encoded protein is CASSPPGSAEKTQYF.

J is TRBJ2-5 and V is TRBV27; 7 nucleotides align to TRBD1. Germline V gene data show CDR1 as MNHEY and CDR2 as SMNVEV (reference sequence). V trimming: 7 bases; J trimming: 12 bases; junction bases outside the gene matches: 11. The CDR3 consists of 12 residues. CDR3 nucleotides: TGTGCCAGCACTTACGGAACAGGGGATAAGTACTTC. Encoded protein: CASTYGTGDKYF.

The CDR3 spells CASSPRLTETQYF. The CDR3 nucleotides read TGTGCCAGCAGCCCCCGCCTCACAGAGACCCAGTACTTC. This chain joins TRBV3-1 and TRBJ2-5; D remains ambiguous. This CDR3 is built from 13 residues. Germline V CDR1 and CDR2: LGHDT, YNNKEL (reference sequence). V gave up 4 bases and J gave up 4 bases, with 10 bases separating them.

This clonotype has at least ten counts. This chain joins TRBV11-2 and TRBJ2-5; possibly TRBD2 for D (7 bases). Germline V gene sequence: CDR1 SGHAT, CDR2 FQNNGV. Deletions cut 1 base from V and 7 bases from J, with 16 bases between. This CDR3 region has 15 residues. The CDR3 nucleotides read TGTGCCAGCAGCTTAGTTGCGGGACTACAGGGGACCCAGTACTTC. Its protein product is CASSLVAGLQGTQYF. Full variable domain (remainder filled in from reference TRBV11-2 and TRBJ2-5): EAGVAQSPRYKIIEKRQSVAFWCNPISGHATLYWYQQILGQGPKLLIQFQNNGVVDDSQLPKDRFSAERLKGVDSTLKIQPAKLEDSAVYLCASSLVAGLQGTQYFGPGTRLLVL.